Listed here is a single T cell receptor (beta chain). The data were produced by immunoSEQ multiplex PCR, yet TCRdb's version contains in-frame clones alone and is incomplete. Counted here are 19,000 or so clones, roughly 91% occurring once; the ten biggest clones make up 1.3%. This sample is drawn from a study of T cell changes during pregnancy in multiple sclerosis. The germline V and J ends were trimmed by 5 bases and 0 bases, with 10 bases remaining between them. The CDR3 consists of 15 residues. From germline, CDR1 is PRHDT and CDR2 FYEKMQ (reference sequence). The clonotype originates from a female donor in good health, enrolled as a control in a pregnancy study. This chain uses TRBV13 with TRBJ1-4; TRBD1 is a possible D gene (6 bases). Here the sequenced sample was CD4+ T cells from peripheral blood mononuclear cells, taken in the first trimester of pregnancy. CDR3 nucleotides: TGTGCCAGCAGCGCCAGGGGCGCAACTAATGAAAAACTGTTTTTT. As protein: CASSARGATNEKLFF.